Listed below are T cell receptor beta chains from one sample, sequenced in a study of blood T cell repertoires in COVID-19. Sequencing was performed with immunoSEQ multiplex PCR; in TCRdb, only in-frame clones are kept and a portion is missing. This sample has 80,000 or so clones, with about nine tenths found just once. Input material: peripheral blood. The receptor set was obtained from an older woman with acute or convalescent COVID-19. CDR3s include the opening cysteine and the closing phenylalanine or tryptophan. The D gene is left open where the match is weak. The size entry is marked missing in some rows and otherwise reads once, few, many or a size class.

>.|TRBJ2-1|TRBV5-1|.
TGCGCCAGCAGCCCAGGGGACATGCCTTCTGAGCAGTTCTTC
CASSPGDMPSEQFF
>.|TRBJ2-7|TRBV6-6|.
TGTGCCAGCAGCCCCGGGGGATACGAGCAGTACTTC
CASSPGGYEQYF
>.|TRBJ2-7|TRBV19|TRBD2
TGTGCCAGTAGCCACGAGGCTAGCGGGAGTTACGAGCAGTACTTC
CASSHEASGSYEQYF
>.|TRBJ1-5|TRBV21-1|.
TGTGCCAGCAGCAAAGTGGGGGACAGGGGGAATCAGCCCCAGCATTTT
CASSKVGDRGNQPQHF
>.|TRBJ2-5|TRBV19|.
TGTGCCAGTACCAGTAGAAGGGGGAGTGCGGAGACCCAGTACTTC
CASTSRRGSAETQYF
>.|TRBJ2-1|TRBV28|TRBD2
TGTGCCAGCAGCCCCACTAGCGGGAGGTCCTACAATGAGCAGTTCTTC
CASSPTSGRSYNEQFF
>.|TRBJ2-4|TRBV19|.
TGTGCCAGTAGTTTACGACAGTTTCCCCAAAACATTCAGTACTTC
CASSLRQFPQNIQYF
>.|TRBJ2-2|TRBV5-1|.
TGCGCCAGCAGCTTGGCAGGGACCGGGGAGCTGTTTTTT
CASSLAGTGELFF
>.|TRBJ1-1|TRBV30|.
TGTGCCTGGAGGACAGGACCCTACACTGAAGCTTTCTTT
CAWRTGPYTEAFF
>.|TRBJ2-7|TRBV18|.
TGTGCCAGCTCACCGGACAACTACGAGCAGTACTTC
CASSPDNYEQYF
>.|TRBJ1-6|TRBV11-2|.
TGTGCCAGCAGCTTAGTCCCCGGGGGGCCCCTCCACTTT
CASSLVPGGPLHF
>once|TRBJ1-5|TRBV6-6|.
TGTGCCAGCAGTTCCCGTGTTGCCCAGCATTTT
CASSSRVAQHF
>.|TRBJ2-2|TRBV7-9|.
TGTGCCAGCAGCCCCGAGGGTACCGGGGAGCTGTTTTTT
CASSPEGTGELFF
>.|TRBJ2-7|TRBV4-3|.
TGCGCCAGCAGCCACCTCGACAGATCCTACGAGCAGTACTTC
CASSHLDRSYEQYF
>.|TRBJ2-6|TRBV5-1|.
TGCGCCAGCACCCGGGACACACTGCTCTCTGGGGCCAACGTCCTGACTTTC
CASTRDTLLSGANVLTF
>once|TRBJ2-5|TRBV7-9|.
TGTGCCAGCAGCTCCGGATTAGCGGAAGAGACCCAGTACTTC
CASSSGLAEETQYF
>few|TRBJ1-6|TRBV7-2|TRBD1
TGTGCCAGCAGCCAGCAAGGACAGGGGAATTCACCCCTCCACTTT
CASSQQGQGNSPLHF
>.|TRBJ2-1|TRBV30|TRBD2
TGTGCCTGGAGTAGGGCGGGAGCGGGCTACAATGAGCAGTTCTTC
CAWSRAGAGYNEQFF
>few|TRBJ1-2|TRBV28|.
TGTGCCAGCAGTTTAGACAGAAACTATGGCTACACCTTC
CASSLDRNYGYTF
>.|TRBJ1-4|TRBV11-2|.
TGTGCCAGCAGTTCCCGTTTTAATGAAAAACTGTTTTTT
CASSSRFNEKLFF
>.|TRBJ1-5|TRBV4-1|TRBD1
TGCGCCAGCAGCCACCAGACAGGGGCTGGTCAGCCCCAGCATTTT
CASSHQTGAGQPQHF
>.|TRBJ2-6|TRBV19|TRBD2
TGTGCCAGTACCCCGGCGGGGGTTAGGGCCAACGTCCTGACTTTC
CASTPAGVRANVLTF
>.|TRBJ2-7|TRBV7-8|.
TGTGCCAGCAGCTTGCTAATAGGGAGTTTAACCTACGAGCAGTACTTC
CASSLLIGSLTYEQYF
>.|TRBJ1-2|TRBV4-1|.
TGCGCCAGCAGCCAACACATGGGGACAAGGGATCGGAACTATGGCTACACCTTC
CASSQHMGTRDRNYGYTF
>.|TRBJ2-1|TRBV6-5|.
TGTGCCAGCAGTTACTCAGTAGGAGGCTACAATGAGCAGTTCTTC
CASSYSVGGYNEQFF
>.|TRBJ2-1|TRBV6-5|TRBD2
TGTGCCAGCAGTTTCCACGGGGGGGCCAATGAGCAGTTCTTC
CASSFHGGANEQFF
>.|TRBJ2-7|TRBV2|.
TGTGCCAGCATCGGGAGCTCCTACGAGCAGTACTTC
CASIGSSYEQYF
>few|TRBJ2-1|TRBV30|.
TGTGCCTGGAGTCCCGGGTTACCAGAGCAGTTCTTC
CAWSPGLPEQFF
>.|TRBJ1-4|TRBV7-8|TRBD1
TGTGCCAGCAGCTTAAGTGGGACAGGGATTGAAAAACTGTTTTTT
CASSLSGTGIEKLFF